This TCR beta chain is drawn from a study of blood T cell repertoires in COVID-19. Looking at the study overall: From T cells, B-cell-depleted T cells, or PBMCs came the material, which was cDNA or gDNA.

The table came from immunoSEQ multiplex PCR; TCRdb's copy has only in-frame clones and leaves some out. This sample has a few hundred thousand clones, with 80% to 90% found just once. V was clipped by 5 bases and J by 4 bases, with 18 bases between them. Germline CDR1 MNHEY, CDR2 SMNVEV (reference sequence). This CDR3 is built from 17 residues. V and J are TRBV27 and TRBJ1-6, with D possibly TRBD1 on 5 matching bases. Input material: peripheral blood. This TCR was sampled from a man in his forties with acute or convalescent COVID-19. CDR3 sequence (DNA): TGTGCCAGCAGTCCATATGGAGGGACGGGGTATAATTCACCCCTCCACTTT. This encodes CASSPYGGTGYNSPLHF.